In this sample, the clone carrying this T cell receptor (beta chain) turned up many times. This entry belongs to a study of chronic HIV infection and antiretroviral therapy. In TCRdb, the 5' RACE reads were re-called with MiXCR into one record per CDR3 protein. The data show about 31,000 distinct CDR3 sequences, about 8.6% seen once. Sequences were obtained from peripheral blood. The sequence came from an adult who had HIV and had not received antiretroviral therapy, or was an uninfected healthy control (not recorded which).

The CDR3 DNA is TGCGCCAGCAGTGAGTACAGGGTTCCCTACGAGCAGTACTTC. Translation: CASSEYRVPYEQYF. The chain combines TRBV10-2 with TRBJ2-7; D may be TRBD1 (6 bases). Trimming removed 1 base from V and 2 bases from J, with 9 bases in between. Germline values: CDR1 WSHSY, CDR2 SAAADI. The length of the CDR3 is 14 residues.